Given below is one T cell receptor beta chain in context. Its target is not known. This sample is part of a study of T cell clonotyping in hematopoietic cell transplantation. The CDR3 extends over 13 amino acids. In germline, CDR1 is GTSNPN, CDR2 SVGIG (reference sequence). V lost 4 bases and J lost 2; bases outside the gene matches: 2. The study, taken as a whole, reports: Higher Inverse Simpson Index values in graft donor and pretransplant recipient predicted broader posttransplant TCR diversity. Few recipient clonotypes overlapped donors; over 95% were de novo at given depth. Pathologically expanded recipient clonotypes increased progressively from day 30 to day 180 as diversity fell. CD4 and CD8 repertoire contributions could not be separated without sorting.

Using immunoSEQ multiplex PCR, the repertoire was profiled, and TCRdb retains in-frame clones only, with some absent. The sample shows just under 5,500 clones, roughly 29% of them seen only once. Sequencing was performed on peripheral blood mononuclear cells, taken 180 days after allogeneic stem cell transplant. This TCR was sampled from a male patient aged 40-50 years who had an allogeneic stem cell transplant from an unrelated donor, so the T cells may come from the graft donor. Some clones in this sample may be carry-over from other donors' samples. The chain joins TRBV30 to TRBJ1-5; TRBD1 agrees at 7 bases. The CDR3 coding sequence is TGTGCCTGGAAGGGGGCTCGCAATCAGCCCCAGCATTTT. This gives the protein CAWKGARNQPQHF. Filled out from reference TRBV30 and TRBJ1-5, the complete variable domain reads SQTIHQWPATLVQPVGSPLSLECTVEGTSNPNLYWYRQAAGRGLQLLFYSVGIGQISSEVPQNLSASRPQDRQFILSSKKLLLSDSGFYLCAWKGARNQPQHFGDGTRLSIL.